This T cell receptor beta chain was retrieved from a study of blood T cell repertoires in COVID-19. Generated by immunoSEQ multiplex PCR, the TCRdb table keeps only in-frame clones and is missing some. The sample holds 110,000 or so clones, 80% to 90% seen once. This clone came up a few times. This CDR3 contains 12 residues. The V and J ends lost 1 base and 10 bases, in that order; junction bases with no gene match: 3. The germline CDR1 and CDR2 sequences are MNHEY and SMNVEV (reference sequence). The chain carries TRBV27 and TRBJ1-1; 7 bases line up with TRBD1. This receptor was obtained from a man between 65 and 79 years old with active or convalescent COVID-19. Source material: peripheral blood. The DNA for the CDR3 is TGTGCCAGCAGTTTATTAGGGGACAGAGCTTTCTTT. As protein: CASSLLGDRAFF.